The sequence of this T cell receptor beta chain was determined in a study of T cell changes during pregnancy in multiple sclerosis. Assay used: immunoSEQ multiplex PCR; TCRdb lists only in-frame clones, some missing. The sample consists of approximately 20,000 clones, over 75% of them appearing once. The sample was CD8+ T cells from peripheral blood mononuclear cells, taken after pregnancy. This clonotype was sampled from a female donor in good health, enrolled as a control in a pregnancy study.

The CDR3 coding sequence is TGCAGCGTTGTTAAGGGGATCGGCTCGACCCAGTACTTC. Amino acid sequence: CSVVKGIGSTQYF. The chain recombines TRBV29-1 with TRBJ2-5; a possible D gene is TRBD1 (5 bases). The CDR3 is 13 amino acids. Germline V gene data show CDR1 as SQVTM and CDR2 as ANQGSEA. The ends were cut back, 4 bases at V and 7 bases at J, with 16 bases in the middle.